Sequencing of this TCR beta chain was carried out in a study of T cells after yellow fever vaccination. Overall study: Low-cell-number fractions underwent preparation using SMART-Seq v4 Ultra Low Input. Whole-study findings and limits: Shared CD4/CD8 clonotypes were a small share, likely from convergent recombination. In post-booster samples, most primary-vaccination clones reappeared (96% CD4, 70% to 90% CD8). Within FACS-sorted repertoires, abundant clonotypes contaminating from the bulk population could be present.

TCRdb analysed the 5' RACE reads with MiXCR anew, one entry per CDR3 protein. This sample has 200,000 to 300,000 distinct CDR3 sequences; about an eighth occur once, and the top ten carry roughly 0.5%. As to this clonotype: Antigen: not known.

V lost 6 bases to trimming and J lost 11 bases; unmatched junction nucleotides: 10. CDR3 length: 12 residues. Per the germline V gene, CDR1 is DFQATT and CDR2 is SNEGSKA (reference sequence). The sequences come from CD4+ T cells sorted from PBMCs, collected 45 days after the yellow fever booster vaccination. This chain connects TRBV20-1 to TRBJ1-1; 9 positions match TRBD1. The TCR originated in a young man who received the YFV17D yellow fever vaccine. The CDR3 coding sequence is TGCAGTGCCACAGGGACAGGGTTAATGGCTTTCTTT. It codes for CSATGTGLMAFF.